This is a list of T cell receptor beta chains from one sample in a study of graft-versus-host responses after intestinal transplantation. The assay was immunoSEQ multiplex PCR, and TCRdb's table has in-frame clones only and misses some. The table lists about 94,000 clones, 90% to 95% of them singletons. No cognate antigen is known for these TCRs. The sample here was unstimulated CD8+ T cells sorted from spleen or lymph node cells, taken before intestinal transplant. The receptors stem from a human donor who received an intestinal transplant. The CDR3 runs from the conserved cysteine through the conserved F or W. The order of the fields is J gene, V gene, clone size, CDR3 protein. Where a row states a size, it is once, few, many or the class of an expanded clone; other rows omit it.

>TRBJ2-1|TRBV6-6|.
CASSYERTDRYNEQFF
>TRBJ2-7|TRBV4-1|.
CASSPVAGGTYEQYF
>TRBJ2-1|TRBV5-6|.
CASSLVGQGDEQFF
>TRBJ2-7|TRBV7-2|once
CASSLGAGGYEQYF
>TRBJ1-4|TRBV13|few
CASSTQGHQEKLFF
>TRBJ2-5|TRBV11-2|once
CASSLGAGGAETQYF
>TRBJ1-1|TRBV6-1|.
CASSEAGTAMNTEAFF
>TRBJ1-1|TRBV10-2|.
CASFPTVLNTEAFF
>TRBJ2-1|TRBV27|.
CASSPLILLANEQFF
>TRBJ1-1|TRBV6-1|.
CASRPYMNTEAFF
>TRBJ2-7|TRBV27|.
CASSPGTSGGAVYEQYF
>TRBJ1-6|TRBV4-3|once
CASSQDWQADNSPLHF
>TRBJ2-6|TRBV9|once
CASRDSPIEGANVLTF
>TRBJ2-7|TRBV2|.
CASSEYAGPYEQYF
>TRBJ2-1|TRBV5-1|once
CASSLESGYYNEQFF